This T cell receptor beta chain was obtained from a study of blood T cell repertoires in COVID-19. Whole-study context: COVID-19 samples collected from the United States, Italy and Spain covered acute and convalescent phases. T cells, B-cell-depleted T cells, or PBMCs supplied cDNA or gDNA.

From germline, CDR1 is SGHDT and CDR2 YYEEEE. The CDR3 spans 15 residues. V shed 4 bases and J 4 bases; nucleotides not matched to a gene: 8. Assay used: immunoSEQ multiplex PCR; TCRdb lists only in-frame clones, some missing. The data show roughly 180,000 clones, with 70% to 85% seen just once and about 1.2% held by the top ten. The table lists this clone with a count of one. The TCR sequence derives from a man aged 55-75 years who had recovered from COVID-19. This sequence joins TRBV5-6 and TRBJ1-5, with 7 nucleotides matching TRBD1. The sequencing input was peripheral blood. The chain's CDR3 is CASSRWDRTNQPQHF. The CDR3 region has the DNA TGTGCCAGCAGCCGTTGGGACAGAACAAATCAGCCCCAGCATTTT.